The 32 T cell receptor beta chains listed next were all sequenced from one sample in a study of blood T cell repertoires in COVID-19. Assay used: immunoSEQ multiplex PCR; TCRdb lists only in-frame clones, some missing. The sample holds around 620,000 clones, approximately 90% seen once. The sample consisted of peripheral blood. The receptors derive from a woman aged 18-35 years with acute or convalescent COVID-19.

The chain employs TRBV4-1 and TRBJ1-2, with TRBD1 as a possible D gene (6 bases). CDR3 size: 15 residues. With 0 bases removed from V and 7 bases from J, the gap between germline ends came to 15 bases. Germline V gene lookup returns CDR1 MGHRA and CDR2 YSYEKL. CDR3 in amino acids: CASSQEPVGGFGYTF. The CDR3, as DNA: TGCGCCAGCAGCCAAGAGCCGGTAGGGGGTTTTGGCTACACCTTC.

The chain employs TRBV23-1 and TRBJ2-5; 8 nucleotides match TRBD1. TRBV23-1 is classed as an ORF, of uncertain function. The V gene end was trimmed by 4 bases and the J gene end by 1 base; junction bases not matched to a gene: 2. This CDR3 has 14 amino acids. CDR3 nucleotide sequence: TGCGCCAGCAGTCCTCAGGGGGCCCAAGAGACCCAGTACTTC. It encodes CASSPQGAQETQYF.

The chain links TRBV30 to TRBJ2-7, with 7 nucleotides matching TRBD2. Germline V gene data show CDR1 as GTSNPN and CDR2 as SVGIG (reference sequence). V dropped 1 base and J dropped 3; count of bases not matched to a gene: 3. CDR3 length: 13 residues. CDR3 amino acids: CAWSGERGYEQYF. The CDR3 nucleotides read TGTGCCTGGAGTGGAGAGCGGGGCTACGAGCAGTACTTC. The variable domain in full, with the rest retrieved from reference TRBV30 and TRBJ2-7, is SQTIHQWPATLVQPVGSPLSLECTVEGTSNPNLYWYRQAAGRGLQLLFYSVGIGQISSEVPQNLSASRPQDRQFILSSKKLLLSDSGFYLCAWSGERGYEQYFGPGTRLTVT.

This chain uses TRBV29-1 with TRBJ1-1; D remains ambiguous. The ends were cut back, 5 bases at V and 1 base at J, with 5 bases in the middle. CDR1 is SQVTM, CDR2 ANQGSEA, per germline. The CDR3 consists of 11 residues. CDR3 residues: CSVLGNTEAFF. CDR3 DNA sequence: TGCAGCGTTCTCGGGAACACTGAAGCTTTCTTT.

V and J are TRBV18 and TRBJ2-3, with D maybe TRBD1 (6 bases). This CDR3 is built from 15 residues. CDR1 and CDR2 from the germline V gene are KGHSH and LQKENI. Trimming took 3 bases from V and 0 from J, leaving 10 bases between them. CDR3 protein: CASSPGAPSTDTQYF. In DNA, the CDR3 is TGTGCCAGCTCACCGGGGGCGCCAAGCACAGATACGCAGTATTTT. The full variable domain, rest sourced from reference TRBV18 and TRBJ2-3, is NAGVMQNPRHLVRRRGQEARLRCSPMKGHSHVYWYRQLPEEGLKFMVYLQKENIIDESGMPKERFSAEFPKEGPSILRIQQVVRGDSAAYFCASSPGAPSTDTQYFGPGTRLTVL.

The table lists this clone with a few counts. The chain is built from TRBV10-3 and TRBJ1-1, with 9 bases identical to TRBD1. Germline V gives CDR1 ENHRY, CDR2 SYGVKD. Germline trimming cut 0 bases from V and 4 bases from J; bases unmatched to any gene: 0. This CDR3 comprises 14 residues. CDR3 region: CAISESTGGTEAFF. The DNA for the CDR3 is TGTGCCATCAGTGAGTCGACAGGGGGCACTGAAGCTTTCTTT.

This sequence joins TRBV7-8 and TRBJ2-3, with 7 bases fitting TRBD2. Germline lookup yields CDR1 SGHVS and CDR2 FQNEAQ. The trim removed 2 bases at V and 0 bases at J, leaving 2 bases unmatched. This CDR3 has 15 residues. Here the CDR3 reads CASSLRLASTDTQYF. The CDR3, as DNA: TGTGCCAGCAGCTTACGACTAGCAAGCACAGATACGCAGTATTTT.

This chain connects TRBV18 to TRBJ2-1; 7 bases are shared with TRBD1. The length of the CDR3 is 14 residues. V lost 8 bases, J lost 0 bases, and 4 bases stayed unmatched. The germline V gene encodes CDR1 KGHSH and CDR2 LQKENI. The CDR3 region is CASKQGSSYNEQFF. CDR3 coding DNA: TGTGCCAGCAAACAGGGGAGCTCCTACAATGAGCAGTTCTTC.

This clone occurred a few times. The chain carries TRBV27 and TRBJ1-4; 7 bases are shared with TRBD1. J lost 6 bases, V lost 2 bases, and 6 bases had no gene match. The CDR3 length is 15 residues. CDR1 and CDR2 (germline): MNHEY, SMNVEV (reference sequence). The CDR3 DNA sequence: TGTGCCAGCAGTTTAGGGGGGACAGCCCATGAAAAACTGTTTTTT. Residues: CASSLGGTAHEKLFF.

This chain links TRBV18 with TRBJ1-5, with 12 bases that match TRBD1. The CDR3 length is 16 residues. Germline CDR1 and CDR2: KGHSH and LQKENI. J gave up 4 bases and V 2 bases, and 3 bases lay outside the gene matches. The DNA for the CDR3 is TGTGCCAGCTCACCAGGGACAGGGGGCCTTAATCAGCCCCAGCATTTT. Its protein is CASSPGTGGLNQPQHF.

The chain recombines TRBV7-3 with TRBJ1-1; TRBD1 might be the D (6 bases). Per the germline V gene, CDR1 is SGHTA and CDR2 is FQGTGA. The CDR3 extends over 17 amino acids. Between the trimmed V and J ends, which lost 5 bases and 2 bases, there was a span of 21 bases. The CDR3 reads CASSPTGQTLLNTEAFF. CDR3 coding DNA: TGTGCCAGCAGCCCAACCGGACAGACACTTTTAAACACTGAAGCTTTCTTT.

The chain carries TRBV25-1 and TRBJ1-1; 7 bases are shared with TRBD1. J was trimmed by 4 bases and V by 5 bases; bases with no gene match: 13. This CDR3 is 16 amino acids long. Looked up from germline, CDR1 is MGHDK and CDR2 is SYGVNS. The chain's CDR3 is CASSPRGQTKGTEAFF. The CDR3 DNA is TGTGCCAGCAGTCCAAGGGGACAGACGAAGGGCACTGAAGCTTTCTTT.

The chain employs TRBV6-6 and TRBJ2-7; TRBD1 is a possible D gene (5 bases). The CDR3 is 14 amino acids. V shed 0 bases and J shed 3 bases, with 9 bases lying between them. Germline values: CDR1 MNHNY, CDR2 SVGAGI (reference sequence). The CDR3 protein is CASSYSQGSYEQYF. CDR3 sequence (DNA): TGTGCCAGCAGTTACTCTCAGGGAAGCTACGAGCAGTACTTC.

This chain uses TRBV4-1 with TRBJ2-7, with D unresolved. Germline-derived CDR1 and CDR2 are MGHRA and YSYEKL. The CDR3 is made up of 15 amino acids. The V end was cut by 1 base, the J end by 0 bases, with 10 bases between. This CDR3 reads CASSQVYILSYEQYF. In DNA, the CDR3 is TGCGCCAGCAGCCAAGTGTACATCCTCTCCTACGAGCAGTACTTC.

This clone was detected only once. V usage is TRBV3-1 (or the pseudogene TRBV3-2) and J usage is TRBJ2-1; 9 nucleotides agree with TRBD2. This CDR3 region has 19 residues. Per the germline V gene, CDR1 is LGHDT and CDR2 is YNNKEL (reference sequence). V lost 1 base, J lost 0 bases, and 10 bases stayed unmatched. The CDR3 here is CASSQGSGGPRISYNEQFF. CDR3 nucleotide sequence: TGTGCCAGCAGCCAAGGTAGCGGGGGCCCCCGTATCTCCTACAATGAGCAGTTCTTC.

The genes are TRBV5-1 and TRBJ2-5; D gene ambiguous. Germline assignment: CDR1 SGHRS and CDR2 YFSETQ. The CDR3 has 14 residues. The V end was cut by 0 bases, the J end by 2 bases, with 8 bases between. The DNA of the CDR3 is TGCGCCAGCAGCTTGGCTTACAGTCAAGAGACCCAGTACTTC. Translated, it gives CASSLAYSQETQYF.

The rearrangement uses TRBV6-5 and TRBJ1-1; maybe TRBD1 (5 bases). The CDR3 runs 12 residues. V lost 6 bases and J lost 8, with 13 bases in between. Germline V gene data show CDR1 as MNHEY and CDR2 as SVGAGI. The CDR3 spells CASRRRDEEAFF. CDR3 nucleotide sequence: TGTGCCAGCAGACGCAGGGATGAGGAAGCTTTCTTT.

For the CDR3, the DNA is TGCGCCAGCAGCTCTCGACAGGGGGCGTCTTATAATTCACCCCTCCACTTT. Its translation is CASSSRQGASYNSPLHF. The rearrangement joins TRBV4-1 to TRBJ1-6; 10 positions match TRBD1. Germline V gives CDR1 MGHRA, CDR2 YSYEKL. The CDR3 is made up of 17 amino acids. Unmatched junction bases numbered 8, after V lost 5 bases and J lost 4 bases.

This clone appeared a few times. Other nucleotide sequences in the sample specify the same CDR3. The J gene is TRBJ1-2, the V gene TRBV7-9; TRBD1 might be the D (5 bases). This CDR3 region has 15 residues. The germline V gene encodes CDR1 SEHNR and CDR2 FQNEAQ (reference sequence). Trimming pared 0 bases from V and 2 bases from J, leaving 10 bases between. The CDR3 protein is CASSLARGSNYGYTF. The CDR3 DNA reads as TGTGCCAGCAGCTTAGCCCGGGGGAGCAACTATGGCTACACCTTC.

With respect to this clone: Different DNA sequences within this sample yield the same CDR3. This sequence joins TRBV9 and TRBJ1-5; D may be TRBD1 (6 bases). The CDR3 covers 15 residues. V gave up 0 bases and J gave up 1 base, with 8 bases separating them. The germline V gene encodes CDR1 SGDLS and CDR2 YYNGEE. CDR3 region: CASSVGRGSNQPQHF. The CDR3 DNA reads TGTGCCAGCAGCGTAGGCAGGGGAAGCAATCAGCCCCAGCATTTT.

The gene calls are TRBV20-1 and TRBJ2-1; D uncertain. Germline V gene lookup returns CDR1 DFQATT and CDR2 SNEGSKA (reference sequence). This CDR3 contains 12 residues. With 3 bases removed from V and 7 bases from J, the gap between germline ends came to 10 bases. The CDR3: CSASGLGNEQFF. CDR3 bases: TGCAGTGCTAGTGGGCTAGGTAATGAGCAGTTCTTC.

CDR3 in DNA: TGTGCCAGCTCCGAGTATCCGGGACAGTCTTCTTTCGGCTACACCTTC. Translating it yields CASSEYPGQSSFGYTF. The chain links TRBV18 to TRBJ1-2; 7 nucleotides agree with TRBD1. CDR3 length: 16 amino acids. Trimming took 6 bases from V and 8 from J; bases not matched to a gene: 18. Germline loops: CDR1 KGHSH, CDR2 LQKENI.

This chain uses TRBV19 with TRBJ2-7, with 8 positions matching TRBD1. V trimming: 3 bases; J trimming: 1 base; junction bases outside the gene matches: 14. This CDR3 is built from 18 residues. Germline-derived CDR1 and CDR2 are LNHDA and SQIVND (reference sequence). The CDR3 here is CASSILIPGQELSYEQYF. The CDR3 DNA reads as TGTGCCAGTAGTATCTTGATACCGGGACAGGAGCTGTCCTACGAGCAGTACTTC.

This clone came up once. V usage is TRBV7-9 and J usage is TRBJ1-1; possible D gene TRBD1, 5 bases. V dropped 2 bases and J dropped 5 bases, with 9 bases sitting between them. This CDR3 contains 13 residues. Germline V CDR1 and CDR2: SEHNR, FQNEAQ (reference sequence). The CDR3 loop is CASSLRGWTEAFF. CDR3 sequence (DNA): TGTGCCAGCAGCTTAAGGGGTTGGACTGAAGCTTTCTTT.

This clone was found once. The V and J genes are TRBV5-1 and TRBJ1-6; possible D gene TRBD1, 6 bases. The V gene lost 1 base and the J gene lost 5 bases, with 19 bases spanning the gap. Per the germline V gene, CDR1 is SGHRS and CDR2 is YFSETQ. The CDR3 extends over 18 amino acids. The CDR3 sequence: CASSLSLTGTQNNSPLHF. The CDR3 bases are TGCGCCAGCAGCTTGAGCTTAACCGGGACACAGAATAATTCACCCCTCCACTTT. The full variable domain, its missing parts supplied by reference TRBV5-1 and TRBJ1-6, is KAGVTQTPRYLIKTRGQQVTLSCSPISGHRSVSWYQQTPGQGLQFLFEYFSETQRNKGNFPGRFSGRQFSNSRSEMNVSTLELGDSALYLCASSLSLTGTQNNSPLHFGNGTRLTVT.

V usage is TRBV7-6 and J usage is TRBJ2-7; D not resolved. V lost 5 bases and J lost 3, with 20 bases in between. CDR1 is SGHVS and CDR2 is FNYEAQ in the germline V gene. CDR3 length: 16 amino acids. CDR3 region: CASSPRWQQNFYEQYF. The CDR3 DNA reads as TGTGCCAGCAGCCCCCGGTGGCAACAGAACTTCTACGAGCAGTACTTC.

In nucleotides, the CDR3 is TGCAGCGTCGCGGGACAGGTTAACTATGGCTACACCTTC. Protein product: CSVAGQVNYGYTF. The chain employs TRBV29-1 and TRBJ1-2, with TRBD1 matching over 8 bases. Germline CDR1 is SQVTM and CDR2 is ANQGSEA. V was clipped by 6 bases and J by 1 base; unmatched bases: 4. The CDR3 runs 13 residues. Complete variable domain (other parts from reference TRBV29-1 and TRBJ1-2): SAVISQKPSRDICQRGTSLTIQCQVDSQVTMMFWYRQQPGQSLTLIATANQGSEATYESGFVIDKFPISRPNLTFSTLTVSNMSPEDSSIYLCSVAGQVNYGYTFGSGTRLTVV.

CDR3 nucleotides: TGTGCCACCAGTGAAGCGGACCACCAGTTTGAAGCTTTCTTT. It yields the protein CATSEADHQFEAFF. The chain couples TRBV24-1 to TRBJ1-1; the D is unclear. Trimming pared 4 bases from V and 7 bases from J, leaving 15 bases between. Germline V gene lookup returns CDR1 KGHDR and CDR2 SFDVKD. There are 14 residues in the CDR3.

V and J are TRBV3-1 (or the pseudogene TRBV3-2) and TRBJ1-2; D is unclear. CDR1 and CDR2 from the germline V gene are LGHDT and YNNKEL (reference sequence). The length of the CDR3 is 14 residues. Trimming cost V 2 bases and J 7 bases, with 14 bases left between them. CDR3 DNA: TGTGCCAGCAGCCAAAAATCAGGACTGGTTGGCTACACCTTC. Its protein product is CASSQKSGLVGYTF.

The chain is built from TRBV11-3 and TRBJ2-3; 8 nucleotides match TRBD2. In germline, CDR1 is SGHNT, CDR2 YENEEA. The CDR3 is 15 residues long. V lost 0 bases, J lost 4 bases, and 3 bases stayed unmatched. CDR3 sequence reads: CASSLEGLVSDTQYF. DNA of the CDR3: TGTGCCAGCAGCTTAGAGGGACTAGTTTCAGATACGCAGTATTTT.

The chain has TRBV7-3 and TRBJ2-1; 12 nucleotides match TRBD2. There are 16 residues in the CDR3. Germline trimming cut 5 bases from V and 7 bases from J; bases unmatched to any gene: 9. CDR1 and CDR2 (germline): SGHTA, FQGTGA. Here the CDR3 reads CASSPQGLAGGNEQFF. CDR3 in DNA: TGTGCCAGCAGCCCTCAGGGTCTAGCGGGGGGGAATGAGCAGTTCTTC. The entire variable domain, with the rest obtained from reference TRBV7-3 and TRBJ2-1, is as follows: GAGVSQTPSNKVTEKGKYVELRCDPISGHTALYWYRQSLGQGPEFLIYFQGTGAADDSGLPNDRFFAVRPEGSVSTLKIQRTERGDSAVYLCASSPQGLAGGNEQFFGPGTRLTVL.

The chain joins TRBV10-3 to TRBJ2-7; 8 nucleotides line up with TRBD2. This CDR3 region has 14 residues. V was clipped by 10 bases and J by 2 bases; unmatched bases: 10. The germline V gene has CDR1 ENHRY and CDR2 SYGVKD. The CDR3 here is CATFGAGGAYEQYF. CDR3 DNA sequence: TGTGCCACCTTTGGGGCGGGAGGTGCCTACGAGCAGTACTTC.